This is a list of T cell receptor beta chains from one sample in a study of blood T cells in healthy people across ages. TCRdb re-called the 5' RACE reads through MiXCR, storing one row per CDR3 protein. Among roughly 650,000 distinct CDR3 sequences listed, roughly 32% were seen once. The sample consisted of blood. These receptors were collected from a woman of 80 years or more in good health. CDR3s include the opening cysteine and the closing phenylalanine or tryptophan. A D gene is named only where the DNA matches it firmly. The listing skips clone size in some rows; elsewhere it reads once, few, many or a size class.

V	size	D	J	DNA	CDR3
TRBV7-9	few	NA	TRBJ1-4	TGTGCCAGCAGCGCCGGGACGTTCGGAACTAATGAAAAACTGTTTTTT	CASSAGTFGTNEKLFF
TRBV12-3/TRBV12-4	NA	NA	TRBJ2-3	TGTGCCACCGCCACAGGGACCGCAGATACGCAGTATTTT	CATATGTADTQYF
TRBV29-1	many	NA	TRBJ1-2	TGCAGCGTTGAAGATTTACCAAACTATGGCTACACCTTC	CSVEDLPNYGYTF
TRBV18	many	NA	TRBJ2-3	TGTGCCAGCTCACCCATGAGAGGGGTCGCAGGAGATACGCAGTATTTT	CASSPMRGVAGDTQYF
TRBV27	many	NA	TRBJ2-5	TGTGCCAGCAGTTCGACACAGGGAGCCCAAGAGACCCAGTACTTC	CASSSTQGAQETQYF
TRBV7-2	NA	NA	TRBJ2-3	TGTGCCAGCAGCTTAGCCGTTAGCGATAGCACAGATACGCAGTATTTT	CASSLAVSDSTDTQYF
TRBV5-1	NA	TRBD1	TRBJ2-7	TGCGCCAGCAGCTTGGGGGACAGGGCGTACAATGAGCAGTACTTC	CASSLGDRAYNEQYF
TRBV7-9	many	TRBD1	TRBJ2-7	TGTGCCAGCAGCTCACCGGACAGGGCCATCAACGAGCAGTACTTC	CASSSPDRAINEQYF
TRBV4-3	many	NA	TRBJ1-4	TGCGCCAGCAGCCAAGACGGGGATCATGAAAAACTGTTTTTT	CASSQDGDHEKLFF
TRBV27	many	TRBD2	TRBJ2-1	TGTGCCAGCACCCACGGGGGGGCCGGAAATGAGCAGTTCTTC	CASTHGGAGNEQFF
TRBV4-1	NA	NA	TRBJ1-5	TGCGCCAGCAGCCTCATGGGAGCCCAGCCCCAGCATTTT	CASSLMGAQPQHF
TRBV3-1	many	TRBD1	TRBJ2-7	TGTGCCAGCAGCCAAGAAGGGGGCTGGACCTACGAGCAGTACTTC	CASSQEGGWTYEQYF
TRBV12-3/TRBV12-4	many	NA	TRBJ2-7	TGTGCCAGCAGGCGCGGGACAGACTTAGAGCAGTACTTC	CASRRGTDLEQYF
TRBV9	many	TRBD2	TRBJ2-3	TGTGCCAGCAGCGCCCCGGGACTAGGGGACGAGTTTTATACGCAGTATTTT	CASSAPGLGDEFYTQYF
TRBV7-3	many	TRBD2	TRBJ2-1	TGTGCCAGCAGCTTAGGACTAGCGGGAGGGGGTGAGCAGTTCTTC	CASSLGLAGGGEQFF
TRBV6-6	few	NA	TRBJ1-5	TGTGCCAGCAGGGGGACCGGTGTAGGCAATCAGCCCCAGCATTTT	CASRGTGVGNQPQHF
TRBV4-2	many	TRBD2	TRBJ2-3	TGTGCCAGCAGCCGCGGGACTAGCGGGGGGGCCGGCACAGATACGCAGTATTTT	CASSRGTSGGAGTDTQYF
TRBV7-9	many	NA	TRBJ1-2	TGTGCCAGCAGCCAAGGACAGTCTCCTGGCTACACCTTC	CASSQGQSPGYTF
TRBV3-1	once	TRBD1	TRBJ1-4	TGTGCCAGCAGCCAAGGGGACAGGGTTGCTAATGAAAAACTGTTTTTT	CASSQGDRVANEKLFF
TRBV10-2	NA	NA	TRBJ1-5	TGCGCCAGCAGTGCGGGGAATCAGCCCCTGCATTTT	CASSAGNQPLHF
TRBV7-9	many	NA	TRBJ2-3	TGTGCCAGCAGCTCTCGTGCGGGGGCCCTCAATACGCAGTATTTT	CASSSRAGALNTQYF
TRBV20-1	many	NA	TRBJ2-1	TGCAGTGTGGTAAGCGGCAATGAGCAGTTCTTC	CSVVSGNEQFF
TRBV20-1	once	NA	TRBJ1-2	TGCAGTGCTAGCACCCTCTATGGCTACACCTTC	CSASTLYGYTF
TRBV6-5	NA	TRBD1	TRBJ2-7	TGTGCCAGCAGTTACTCCTGGACAGGGGGCAGCGAGCAGTACTTC	CASSYSWTGGSEQYF
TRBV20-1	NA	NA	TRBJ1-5	TGCAGTGCTAGGGTGGAGGCAGGGAGAGGTGGCCAGCCCCAGCATTTT	CSARVEAGRGGQPQHF
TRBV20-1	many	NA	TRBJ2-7	TGCAGTGCCCCGAGGGGGACTACTCTTGGGGAGCAGTACTTC	CSAPRGTTLGEQYF
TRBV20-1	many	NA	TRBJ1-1	TGCAGTGTCGGTGGGGGCAAGGGGCGCACTGAAGCTTTCTTT	CSVGGGKGRTEAFF
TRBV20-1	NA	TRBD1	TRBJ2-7	TGCAGTGCTAGGACAGGACAGGGGATCTACGAGCAGTACTTC	CSARTGQGIYEQYF
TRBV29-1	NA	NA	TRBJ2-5	TGCAGAGCCGGCGGGACTCCCCAGGAGACCCAGTACTTC	CRAGGTPQETQYF
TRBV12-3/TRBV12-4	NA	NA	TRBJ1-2	TGTGCCAGCAGTTTTGGGCCAACTAACTATGGCTACACCTTC	CASSFGPTNYGYTF
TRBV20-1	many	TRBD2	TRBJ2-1	TGCAGTGCTAGCACTAGCGGGGGGTGGCATGAGCAGTTCTTC	CSASTSGGWHEQFF
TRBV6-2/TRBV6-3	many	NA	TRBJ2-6	TGTGCCAGCAGTTCCAGGGGTGCTGGGGCCAACGTCCTGACTTTC	CASSSRGAGANVLTF
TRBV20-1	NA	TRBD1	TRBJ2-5	TGCAGTGCACCTGACAGGGAAAATTGGGAGACCCAGTACTTC	CSAPDRENWETQYF
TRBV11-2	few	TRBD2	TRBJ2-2	TGTGCCAGCAGCTGGGGACTAGCGGGGGGGAGAACCGGGGAGCTGTTTTTT	CASSWGLAGGRTGELFF
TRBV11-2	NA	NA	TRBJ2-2	TGTGCCAGCAGCTTATCAGCGGTCGGGGAGCTGTTTTTT	CASSLSAVGELFF
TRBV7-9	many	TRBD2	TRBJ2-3	TGTGCCAGCAGCTCCGATACTAGCGGGGTAACAGATACGCAGTATTTT	CASSSDTSGVTDTQYF
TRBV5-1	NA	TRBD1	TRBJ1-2	TGCGCCAGCAGCTTCGACAGGGCTGGCTACACCTTC	CASSFDRAGYTF
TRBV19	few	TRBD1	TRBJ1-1	TGTGCCAGTAGTGCCCTGGACAGGGTTGAAGCTTTCTTT	CASSALDRVEAFF
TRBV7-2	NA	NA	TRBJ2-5	TGTGCCAGCAGCTTTAGGACAGTCCAAGAGACCCAGTACTTC	CASSFRTVQETQYF
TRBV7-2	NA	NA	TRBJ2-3	TGTGCCAGCAGCTCCCGGACAACAGATACGCAGTATTTT	CASSSRTTDTQYF
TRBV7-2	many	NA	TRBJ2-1	TGTGCCAGCAGCACCCACAGGGACTACAATGAGCAGTTCTTC	CASSTHRDYNEQFF
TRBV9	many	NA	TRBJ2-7	TGTGCCAGCAGCGTAGGGCTAGCTGGCTCCTACGAGCAGTACTTC	CASSVGLAGSYEQYF
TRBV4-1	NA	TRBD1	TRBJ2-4	TGCGCCAGCAGCCCGTTTAAGGACAGGGGAAACATTCAGTACTTC	CASSPFKDRGNIQYF
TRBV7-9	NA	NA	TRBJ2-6	TGTGCCAGCAGCTTAGCGGCAGGGCCTGGGGCCAACGTCCTGACTTTC	CASSLAAGPGANVLTF
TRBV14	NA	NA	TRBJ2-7	TGTGCCAGCAGCTTTCGACAGTGCTACGAGCAGTACTTC	CASSFRQCYEQYF
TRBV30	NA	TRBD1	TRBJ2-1	TGTGCCTGGAGTCATGGAAGACAGGGGGCGAATGAGCAGTTCTTC	CAWSHGRQGANEQFF
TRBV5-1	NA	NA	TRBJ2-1	TGCGAGAGCAGCTTGTGGGATACGGCATACGGGTCCAATGAGCAGTTCTTC	CESSLWDTAYGSNEQFF
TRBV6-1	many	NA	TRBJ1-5	TGTGCCAGCAAGCTCGGCAGGGACCAGCCCCAGCATTTT	CASKLGRDQPQHF
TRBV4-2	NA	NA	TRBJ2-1	TGTGCCAACAGCCAAGATCGCGCTAGAGAGACCCAGTTCTTC	CANSQDRARETQFF
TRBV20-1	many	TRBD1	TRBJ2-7	TGCAGTGCTAGAGTAGGGGGCGCGGACGAGCAGTACTTC	CSARVGGADEQYF
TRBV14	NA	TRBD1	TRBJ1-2	TGTGCCAGCAGATCTCCGGGACAGGGGAATGACTACACCTTC	CASRSPGQGNDYTF
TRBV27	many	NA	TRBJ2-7	TGTGCCAGCAGTTTATCACTACCGGGGGTAACCTACGAGCAGTACTTC	CASSLSLPGVTYEQYF
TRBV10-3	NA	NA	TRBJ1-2	TGTGCCATCAGTCCCCGAGCGAATGGCTACACCTTC	CAISPRANGYTF
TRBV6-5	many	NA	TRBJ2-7	TGTGCCAGCAGTTACTCGTCGAGGACACCCGCCTACGAGCAGTACTTC	CASSYSSRTPAYEQYF
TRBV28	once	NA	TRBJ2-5	TGTGCCAGCACTCCTAGTGGCAGGGCTGAGACCCAGTACTTC	CASTPSGRAETQYF
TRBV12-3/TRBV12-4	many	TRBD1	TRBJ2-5	TGTGCCAGCAGTTTAATACCCCGCGGGACAGGCTACGGGGAGACCCAGTACTTC	CASSLIPRGTGYGETQYF
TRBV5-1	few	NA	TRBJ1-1	TGCGCCAGCAGCTTGGAAGGGTTTTCGGGCACTGAAGCTTTCTTT	CASSLEGFSGTEAFF
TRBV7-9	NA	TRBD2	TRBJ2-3	TGTGCCAGCAGCTTGTATAGCGGGGGGACCACAGATACGCAGTATTTT	CASSLYSGGTTDTQYF